Listed below are T cell receptor beta chains from one sample, sequenced in a study of T cells after yellow fever vaccination. TCRdb reprocessed the 5' RACE reads with MiXCR, giving one entry per CDR3 protein. This sample has roughly 310,000 distinct CDR3 sequences; more than 3% occur once, and the top ten carry 20% to 30%. Here the sequenced sample was PBMCs, taken on the day of the yellow fever booster vaccination. The receptors were sampled from a young man who received the YFV17D yellow fever vaccine. The CDR3 runs from the conserved cysteine through the conserved F or W. The D gene is left open where the match is weak. Part of the rows lack a size; the others show once, few, many or a class for expanded clones.

TRBV4-3,TRBJ2-3,-,few,CASSQVGGFASTDTQYF,TGCGCCAGCAGCCAAGTCGGCGGGTTCGCTAGCACAGATACGCAGTATTTT
TRBV9,TRBJ2-1,-,many,CASSVVGQAPGEQFF,TGTGCCAGCAGCGTGGTGGGCCAGGCCCCAGGTGAGCAGTTCTTC
TRBV4-3,TRBJ2-2,-,many,CASSQGSATSAGELFF,TGCGCCAGCAGCCAAGGGAGCGCGACTTCGGCCGGGGAGCTGTTTTTT
TRBV11-2,TRBJ2-1,TRBD2,many,CASSPKIAASGGPYNEQFF,TGTGCCAGCAGCCCAAAAATCGCGGCTAGCGGGGGCCCCTACAATGAGCAGTTCTTC
TRBV11-2,TRBJ2-3,TRBD2,many,CASSLAAGGWNTQYF,TGTGCCAGCAGCTTGGCAGCGGGGGGATGGAATACGCAGTATTTT
TRBV28,TRBJ2-7,-,many,CASSLQIHTTYEQYF,TGTGCCAGCAGTTTACAGATTCACACCACCTACGAGCAGTACTTC
TRBV24-1,TRBJ2-2,-,-,CATSAPQSTGELFF,TGTGCCACCAGTGCCCCTCAGAGCACCGGGGAGCTGTTTTTT
TRBV4-1,TRBJ1-2,TRBD1,many,CASSQEETGTYGYTF,TGCGCCAGCAGCCAAGAAGAGACAGGGACCTATGGCTACACCTTC
TRBV9,TRBJ2-5,-,-,CASSVGAIDGGGETQYF,TGTGCCAGCAGCGTAGGGGCCATAGATGGGGGCGGGGAGACCCAGTACTTC
TRBV4-1,TRBJ2-5,-,few,CASSQSGGAEQETQYF,TGCGCCAGCAGCCAATCCGGAGGGGCGGAGCAAGAGACCCAGTACTTC
TRBV6-5,TRBJ2-7,TRBD1,many,CASSQRQGREQYF,TGTGCCAGCAGCCAACGACAGGGCCGGGAGCAGTACTTC
TRBV12-3/TRBV12-4,TRBJ2-1,-,many,CASSHSDSSDGQFF,TGTGCCAGCAGCCACTCCGACTCTTCGGATGGGCAGTTCTTC
TRBV7-3,TRBJ2-3,-,many,CASSSGGRASTDTQYF,TGTGCCAGCAGCTCCGGGGGGCGGGCTAGCACAGATACGCAGTATTTT
TRBV7-8,TRBJ1-4,-,many,CASSRRGGSNEKLFF,TGTGCCAGCAGCAGAAGGGGGGGGAGTAATGAAAAACTGTTTTTT
TRBV15,TRBJ1-3,-,-,CATSRDREGPGNTIYF,TGTGCCACCAGCAGAGATCGCGAAGGGCCGGGAAACACCATATATTTT
TRBV28,TRBJ1-5,-,-,CASGGAGNNQPQHF,TGTGCCAGCGGCGGGGCAGGGAATAATCAGCCCCAGCATTTT
TRBV7-2,TRBJ2-1,-,-,CASSFSAGYEQFF,TGTGCCAGCAGCTTTTCTGCGGGATATGAGCAGTTCTTC
TRBV6-2/TRBV6-3,TRBJ2-2,-,few,CASSYYELPNTGELFF,TGTGCCAGCAGTTATTATGAGCTTCCGAACACCGGGGAGCTGTTTTTT
TRBV19,TRBJ1-3,-,few,CASTVQGALDTIYF,TGTGCCAGTACCGTACAGGGAGCTCTCGACACCATATATTTT
TRBV19,TRBJ1-4,-,many,CASSVTPREKLFF,TGTGCCAGTAGTGTAACACCGAGGGAAAAACTGTTTTTT
TRBV7-3,TRBJ2-7,-,-,CASSLSRAHEQYF,TGTGCCAGCAGCTTAAGTCGGGCCCACGAGCAGTACTTC
TRBV28,TRBJ2-3,TRBD2,few,CASTSGGFGDTQYF,TGTGCCAGCACCTCGGGGGGGTTTGGGGATACGCAGTATTTT
TRBV28,TRBJ2-5,TRBD1,-,CASSFLQGQETQYF,TGTGCCAGCAGTTTCCTTCAGGGACAGGAGACCCAGTACTTC
TRBV11-1,TRBJ2-5,-,-,CASSNFKETQYF,TGTGCCAGCAGCAACTTTAAAGAGACCCAGTACTTC